The sequence of this T cell receptor beta chain was determined in a study of T cells in Graves' hyperthyroidism and ophthalmopathy. Whole-study findings and limits: Peripheral blood also featured most of the thyroid clonotypes expanded above 0.001.

This clonotype was observed at least ten times. The antigen is not known. Germline V gives CDR1 ENHRY, CDR2 SYGVKD. This CDR3 has 17 amino acids. V was trimmed by 3 bases and J by 1 base, leaving 19 bases between them. Amplification yielded TCR beta CDR3 regions, with RNA transcripts as the source. TCR CDR3 regions were first amplified by RT-PCR with HTBI primers. TCRdb independently ran MiXCR on the multiplex PCR reads; one entry per CDR3 protein. In the table there are about half a million distinct CDR3 sequences, about 15% of which are singletons. Sequencing input: blood. The receptor's source is a woman in her twenties or thirties with Graves' ophthalmopathy. This rearrangement joins TRBV10-3 to TRBJ2-7; the D gene could be TRBD1 or TRBD2 (5 bases each). In DNA, the CDR3 is TGTGCCATCAGTGATCCAGGGAGAGGGAAAGGGTCCTACGAGCAGTACTTC. This translates into CAISDPGRGKGSYEQYF.